This TCR beta chain came from a study of regulatory T cells in long-lasting Graves disease. To make TCR beta libraries, researchers used iRepertoire HTBI primers and Arm-PCR of CDR3 regions. Each CDR3 protein is one row after TCRdb ran MiXCR on the multiplex PCR reads. The sample holds 620,000 or so distinct CDR3 sequences, roughly 15% seen once. Trimming took off 2 bases at V and 3 bases at J, with 10 bases between the two ends. Germline CDR1 reads KGHSH; CDR2 reads LQKENI. The length of the CDR3 is 15 residues. Sample time point: newly diagnosed GD, antithyroid drugs for less than 3 months. PBMC RNA served as the TCR library source. American Thyroid Association guidelines were used to diagnose Graves' disease. This sample was shared with a second study, whose subject was T cells in Graves' hyperthyroidism and ophthalmopathy. That work contributes: Using the HTBI primer set, a first-round RT-PCR was run on the TCR CDR3. In validation, the model predicted ophthalmopathy. These predictions came a median around 5.9 months before onset.

The J gene is TRBJ2-2, the V gene TRBV18, with D possibly matching TRBD1 (5 bases). The sample consisted of peripheral blood mononuclear cells (PBMCs), taken at new diagnosis, from a patient treated with antithyroid drugs. This TCR was sampled from a woman aged 25 to 39 with Graves disease. The CDR3 is CASSPTTGDTGELFF. CDR3 DNA: TGTGCCAGCTCACCAACAACAGGAGACACCGGGGAGCTGTTTTTT.